A single sample gave rise to the 31 T cell receptor beta chains below, sequenced in a study of cytomegalovirus exposure and HLA in healthy donors. This PCR relied on a set of 60 Vbeta primers and 13 Jbeta primers. Generated by immunoSEQ multiplex PCR, the TCRdb table keeps only in-frame clones and is missing some. The sample yields some 170,000 clones, 75% to 80% seen once. The sequenced sample was PBMCs. The receptors were sampled from a female donor in good health and CMV-seronegative.

The J gene is TRBJ2-5, the V gene TRBV6-6, with 10 bases matching TRBD2. Per the germline V gene, CDR1 is MNHNY and CDR2 is SVGAGI (reference sequence). The junction had 9 bases not matched to a gene; V was cut back by 5 bases and J by 3 bases. This CDR3 comprises 16 residues. In DNA form, the CDR3 reads TGTGCCAGCAGTCCCCCCGGGCTAGCGGGAGAAGAGACCCAGTACTTC. This translates into CASSPPGLAGEETQYF.

The chain has TRBV7-8 and TRBJ2-1; 10 nucleotides align to TRBD2. CDR1 is SGHVS, CDR2 FQNEAQ, per germline. This CDR3 has 16 residues. Germline trimming cut 0 bases from V and 4 bases from J; bases unmatched to any gene: 3. The CDR3 DNA follows: TGTGCCAGCAGCTTAGCCGGAGCGGGAGGGTACAATGAGCAGTTCTTC. This translates into CASSLAGAGGYNEQFF.

V gene TRBV6-6 combines with J gene TRBJ2-5, with TRBD1 matching over 7 bases. V dropped 7 bases and J dropped 3; count of bases not matched to a gene: 8. Germline V gene lookup returns CDR1 MNHNY and CDR2 SVGAGI (reference sequence). The CDR3 length is 14 residues. The CDR3: CASTLQGLEETQYF. The CDR3, as DNA: TGTGCCAGCACATTACAGGGGTTAGAAGAGACCCAGTACTTC.

The CDR3 DNA reads TGTGCCAGCAGCGTACCGGGACAGGGGGACTACGAGCAGTACTTC. Translated, it gives CASSVPGQGDYEQYF. The chain recombines TRBV11-3 with TRBJ2-5; 11 positions match TRBD1. The J call is doubtful: the DNA matches TRBJ2-7 better. The CDR3 extends over 15 amino acids. The V gene's germline CDR1 is SGHNT and CDR2 YENEEA.

The CDR3 DNA follows: TGTGCCAGTAGCAACAGCCCCTATGGCTACACCTTC. Amino acids: CASSNSPYGYTF. The chain has TRBV19 and TRBJ1-2, with no clear D. This CDR3 comprises 12 residues. Trimming removed 6 bases at V and 4 bases at J, with 9 bases between. CDR1 and CDR2 (germline): LNHDA, SQIVND (reference sequence). The whole variable domain, filled in from reference TRBV19 and TRBJ1-2, reads DGGITQSPKYLFRKEGQNVTLSCEQNLNHDAMYWYRQDPGQGLRLIYYSQIVNDFQKGDIAEGYSVSREKKESFPLTVTSAQKNPTAFYLCASSNSPYGYTFGSGTRLTVV.

This chain joins TRBV18 and TRBJ2-2; the match to TRBD1 covers 8 bases. CDR1 and CDR2 (germline): KGHSH, LQKENI. V dropped 0 bases and J dropped 4; count of bases not matched to a gene: 4. This CDR3 region has 16 residues. CDR3 in amino acids: CASSPPRQGTTGELFF. As DNA, the CDR3 is TGTGCCAGCTCACCACCGCGACAGGGGACCACCGGGGAGCTGTTTTTT.

This chain joins TRBV28 and TRBJ1-2, with D possibly matching TRBD1 (6 bases). Germline V gene data show CDR1 as MDHEN and CDR2 as SYDVKM. Trimming pared 3 bases from V and 4 bases from J, leaving 24 bases between. This CDR3 region has 18 residues. The CDR3 coding sequence is TGTGCCAGCAGTTTTTGGGACGGCGGGGGGGACAAAATCTATGGCTACACCTTC. This gives the protein CASSFWDGGGDKIYGYTF.

The gene calls are TRBV30 and TRBJ2-1; D remains unclear. V gave up 0 bases and J gave up 2 bases, with 8 bases separating them. The germline CDR1 and CDR2 sequences are GTSNPN and SVGIG (reference sequence). There are 14 residues in the CDR3. The CDR3 nucleotides are TGTGCCTGGAGTGTACAAGAAACCTACAATGAGCAGTTCTTC. Translating gives CAWSVQETYNEQFF. The full variable domain, rest sourced from reference TRBV30 and TRBJ2-1, is SQTIHQWPATLVQPVGSPLSLECTVEGTSNPNLYWYRQAAGRGLQLLFYSVGIGQISSEVPQNLSASRPQDRQFILSSKKLLLSDSGFYLCAWSVQETYNEQFFGPGTRLTVL.

The V call is TRBV5-4, the J call TRBJ1-1; D not certain. Germline V gives CDR1 SGHNT, CDR2 YYREEE (reference sequence). V lost 1 base and J 2 bases, leaving 6 bases between the germline ends. The CDR3 spans 13 residues. The CDR3 DNA reads TGTGCCAGCAGCTTGTGGCAAAACACTGAAGCTTTCTTT. Its protein is CASSLWQNTEAFF.

The chain has TRBV10-3 and TRBJ2-1, with no clear D. V was trimmed by 7 bases and J by 7 bases, leaving 11 bases between them. The CDR3 contains 12 residues. Looked up from germline, CDR1 is ENHRY and CDR2 is SYGVKD. The CDR3 DNA reads TGTGCCATCAAAGGAGTAGGAAATGAGCAGTTCTTC. Amino acid sequence: CAIKGVGNEQFF.

This chain joins TRBV4-2 and TRBJ2-2, with D possibly being TRBD1 (6 bases). The germline gives CDR1 LGHNA, CDR2 YNFKEQ. The CDR3 covers 17 residues. Deletions cut 3 bases from V and 2 bases from J, with 16 bases between. The CDR3 spells CASSQGLDRFNTGELFF. The CDR3 nucleotides read TGTGCCAGCAGCCAGGGGTTAGACAGGTTCAACACCGGGGAGCTGTTTTTT.

The J gene is TRBJ1-3, the V gene TRBV2, with 7 positions matching TRBD1. V lost 7 bases and J lost 7; bases outside the gene matches: 16. The CDR3 loop spans 16 amino acids. The germline CDR1 and CDR2 sequences are SNHLY and FYNNEI. In nucleotides, the CDR3 is TGTGCCAGCAAGATATTGGGAACAGGGGAGAGCAACACCATATATTTT. Translation gives CASKILGTGESNTIYF.

This clone was recorded a few times. The J gene is TRBJ2-3, the V gene TRBV7-6; 10 bases map to TRBD1. V shed 0 bases and J 1 base; nucleotides not matched to a gene: 4. CDR1 SGHVS and CDR2 FNYEAQ come from the germline V gene. The CDR3 has 17 residues. The CDR3 region has the DNA TGTGCCAGCAGCTTAGCCCCCGGGACAGGGGGCACAGATACGCAGTATTTT. It encodes CASSLAPGTGGTDTQYF.

The chain uses TRBV2 and TRBJ2-1, with 11 nucleotides matching TRBD2. This CDR3 region has 17 residues. Germline values: CDR1 SNHLY, CDR2 FYNNEI. Trimming removed 6 bases from V and 0 bases from J; junction bases left unmatched: 7. CDR3 protein: CASRRPGLADSYNEQFF. CDR3 coding DNA: TGTGCCAGCAGGCGGCCGGGACTAGCGGACTCCTACAATGAGCAGTTCTTC.

The V call is TRBV14, the J call TRBJ2-1, with TRBD1 as a possible D gene (6 bases). V lost 0 bases and J lost 6, with 9 bases in between. Germline V CDR1 and CDR2: SGHDN, FVKESK. The CDR3 contains 14 residues. The CDR3: CASSQDRGGNEQFF. In DNA form, the CDR3 reads TGTGCCAGCAGCCAAGACAGGGGCGGCAATGAGCAGTTCTTC.

V and J are TRBV5-1 and TRBJ2-7, with D possibly being TRBD2 (6 bases). The CDR3 length is 16 residues. Trimming removed 1 base from V and 0 bases from J, with 14 bases in between. CDR1 and CDR2 from the germline V gene are SGHRS and YFSETQ. This CDR3 reads CASSLNELGGSYEQYF. The CDR3, as DNA: TGCGCCAGCAGCTTGAACGAGTTGGGGGGCTCCTACGAGCAGTACTTC.

The genes are TRBV11-2 and TRBJ1-2, with 11 bases identical to TRBD1. The ends lost 2 bases at V and 8 bases at J; junction bases unmatched: 13. CDR3 length equals 17 residues. Germline V lookup: CDR1 SGHAT, CDR2 FQNNGV. The CDR3 DNA follows: TGTGCCAGCAGCTTACTAGGGACAGGGGGGGGCCTTTGGGGCTACACCTTC. This codes for CASSLLGTGGGLWGYTF.

The chain is built from TRBV11-2 and TRBJ2-1; 9 positions agree with TRBD2. The V gene's germline CDR1 is SGHAT and CDR2 FQNNGV. Unmatched junction bases numbered 0, after V lost 0 bases and J lost 0 bases. There are 16 residues in the CDR3. The CDR3 loop reads CASSLDSGSSYNEQFF. In nucleotides, the CDR3 is TGTGCCAGCAGCTTAGATAGCGGGAGCTCCTACAATGAGCAGTTCTTC.

This chain links TRBV7-9 with TRBJ2-7; 9 bases line up with TRBD2. V lost 5 bases to trimming and J lost 3 bases; unmatched junction nucleotides: 2. The CDR3 extends over 13 amino acids. Germline CDR1 and CDR2: SEHNR and FQNEAQ (reference sequence). CDR3 loop: CASSRLADYEQYF. CDR3 coding DNA: TGTGCCAGCAGCAGACTAGCGGACTACGAGCAGTACTTC.

This chain uses TRBV6-6 with TRBJ1-2; no firm D call. Germline assignment: CDR1 MNHNY and CDR2 SVGAGI (reference sequence). Trimming removed 6 bases from V and 8 bases from J, with 10 bases in between. This CDR3 is 11 amino acids long. The CDR3: CASRADGGYTF. CDR3 in DNA: TGTGCCAGCAGAGCGGACGGAGGCTACACCTTC.

This clone occurred once. The chain carries TRBV7-6 and TRBJ2-7; TRBD1 matches at 7 bases. The CDR3 has 13 residues. J gave up 3 bases and V 3 bases, and 2 bases lay outside the gene matches. Germline V gene sequence: CDR1 SGHVS, CDR2 FNYEAQ. The CDR3 bases are TGTGCCAGCAGCTTCGACAGGGTCTACGAGCAGTACTTC. Translating gives CASSFDRVYEQYF.

This chain connects TRBV10-3 to TRBJ2-1, with 12 bases matching TRBD2. J lost 6 bases, V lost 0 bases, and 3 bases had no gene match. CDR1 is ENHRY and CDR2 is SYGVKD in the germline V gene. The CDR3 runs 16 residues. The CDR3 reads CAISESPSGRGNEQFF. Written as DNA, the CDR3 is TGTGCCATCAGTGAGTCCCCTAGCGGGAGGGGCAATGAGCAGTTCTTC.

The V and J genes are TRBV28 and TRBJ1-6; TRBD1 agrees at 11 bases. Germline lookup yields CDR1 MDHEN and CDR2 SYDVKM. CDR3 length: 14 residues. V was pared by 7 bases and J by 8 bases, with 4 bases of the junction left unmatched. As DNA, the CDR3 is TGTGCCAGCACTTGGACAGGGGGCGATTCACCCCTCCACTTT. It codes for CASTWTGGDSPLHF.

The V gene is TRBV5-1, the J gene TRBJ2-7; the match to TRBD2 covers 10 bases. This CDR3 contains 14 residues. CDR1 is SGHRS, CDR2 YFSETQ, per germline. Unmatched junction bases numbered 3, after V lost 3 bases and J lost 3 bases. The CDR3 DNA sequence: TGCGCCAGCAGCTACGGGACTAGCGACTACGAGCAGTACTTC. Translated: CASSYGTSDYEQYF.

The V gene is TRBV15, the J gene TRBJ2-4, with 8 nucleotides matching TRBD2. V was pared by 1 base and J by 6 bases, with 8 bases of the junction left unmatched. The length of the CDR3 is 16 residues. Germline CDR1 LNHNV, CDR2 YYDKDF (reference sequence). The CDR3 loop reads CATSRGGLAEGNIQYF. CDR3 DNA: TGTGCCACCAGCAGAGGTGGACTAGCTGAGGGAAACATTCAGTACTTC.

The V call is TRBV30, the J call TRBJ2-7, with D possibly being TRBD1 (6 bases). CDR1 and CDR2 (germline): GTSNPN, SVGIG (reference sequence). Trimming took 2 bases from V and 3 from J, leaving 17 bases between them. The CDR3 loop spans 15 amino acids. CDR3: CAWSRGHGVNYEQYF. CDR3 DNA: TGTGCCTGGAGTAGGGGACACGGAGTAAACTACGAGCAGTACTTC.

The gene calls are TRBV5-5 and TRBJ1-3; tentatively, D is TRBD1 (6 bases). V lost 4 bases and J 2 bases, leaving 16 bases between the germline ends. Germline CDR1 SGHKS, CDR2 YYEKEE (reference sequence). The CDR3 covers 16 residues. CDR3 loop: CASSTGTPFTGNTIYF. For the CDR3, the DNA is TGTGCCAGCAGCACAGGGACACCTTTCACTGGAAACACCATATATTTT.

This clone was detected a few times. This chain joins TRBV5-1 and TRBJ1-1; 8 bases agree with TRBD1. The CDR3 covers 15 residues. Unmatched junction bases numbered 5, after V lost 4 bases and J lost 0 bases. Germline V gives CDR1 SGHRS, CDR2 YFSETQ. CDR3 protein: CASSGGQVMNTEAFF. The CDR3 region has the DNA TGCGCCAGCAGCGGGGGACAGGTTATGAACACTGAAGCTTTCTTT.

The gene calls are TRBV4-2 and TRBJ1-1; D remains ambiguous. Trimming shortened V by 0 bases and J by 8 bases, and 10 bases separated the two germline ends. Germline CDR1 is LGHNA and CDR2 is YNFKEQ. The CDR3 extends over 13 amino acids. CDR3 protein: CASSQDPEGEAFF. The CDR3 DNA sequence: TGTGCCAGCAGCCAAGATCCCGAGGGCGAAGCTTTCTTT.

The chain links TRBV29-1 to TRBJ2-1, with 8 bases matching TRBD2. V shed 6 bases, J shed 13 bases, and the junction held 14 bases outside the gene matches. The CDR3 runs to 13 residues. Looked up from germline, CDR1 is SQVTM and CDR2 is ANQGSEA. The CDR3 sequence is CSVALAGGAPQFF. The CDR3 DNA reads TGCAGCGTGGCCCTAGCGGGTGGTGCCCCTCAGTTCTTC.

This clone was seen only a few times. V and J are TRBV30 and TRBJ2-1; 8 positions agree with TRBD2. Germline trimming cut 7 bases from V and 6 bases from J; bases unmatched to any gene: 14. Germline CDR1 GTSNPN, CDR2 SVGIG (reference sequence). CDR3 size: 15 residues. In DNA form, the CDR3 reads TGTGCCTCCCTCCTGGGCGCGGGGGGTCTCAATGAGCAGTTCTTC. It is translated as CASLLGAGGLNEQFF.